Here is one T cell receptor (beta chain) with its context. Its antigen is not yet known. A read error may produce the germline difference seen at one junction end. This sample is part of a study of CD8 T cells in Susac syndrome (dated by TCRdb to between 2019 and 2020). With regard to the full study: Among the Susac syndrome patients who were sequenced, clinically active disease was present in over 5 and clinical remission was observed in roughly 8. At the time of blood withdrawal, Susac syndrome patients were either therapy-naive, taking corticosteroids (with some also receiving IVIg), or on IVIg alone. Whether CD8+ T cell activation and differentiation in Susac syndrome was antigen driven was tested using repertoire sequencing.

The CDR3 has 16 amino acids, counting the end cysteine and phenylalanine. The kept DNA is CDR3 alone, 48 bases in frame from the first base. From the germline V gene, CDR1 is KGHSH and CDR2 is LQKENI. RNA was extracted with the RNeasy kit and roughly 0.45 to 1 ug was reverse transcribed using random hexamers. The immunoSEQ multiplex PCR assay, covering 54 Vbeta and 13 Jbeta segments, was used to amplify TCR beta CDR3 regions. Bias from PCR amplification was corrected by using a synthetic template baseline for primer optimization and for computational correction. Turning to the authors' computational methods: Only productive sequences were kept, with reads annotated to V, D and J genes according to IMGT and analyzed in immunoSEQ Analyzer. Clonality was computed as one minus Shannon entropy normalized by log2 of the number of productive unique sequences. Public and private clones were assessed among the 100 most prevalent clones of each patient and control. Clones were defined as Susac-specific if absent from the healthy and MS cohorts, from 1052 published viral clones and from other ImmuneACCESS disease sequences. TCRdb reprocessed the public reads (quality trimming at Q25 with fastp, clone calling with MiXCR) and kept in-frame beta chains. A single entry per CDR3 protein holds the most common genes and DNA from its merged rows. None of the V and J calls come from the authors' own analysis; TCRdb made them. The sample yields about 200,000 distinct CDR3 sequences; 91% were counted once. The ten largest clones capture about 0.1% of the sample.

Overall study outcomes, separate from this receptor: No clonal expansion was detected in the CD4+ T cell repertoire of Susac syndrome patients. The TCR sequencing and HLA analysis was acknowledged to have included a relatively small number of individuals.

Peripheral blood CD8+ and CD4+ T cells from healthy donors, Susac syndrome patients and multiple sclerosis patients were profiled by high-throughput TCR beta sequencing. The Susac syndrome patients fulfilled recently defined diagnostic criteria for definite or probable disease. Bulk CD8+ and CD4+ T cells were purified by magnetic negative isolation, while CD8+ TEMRA cells were enriched using FACS. Blood was collected in EDTA tubes and processed within 24 hours, with PBMCs isolated through density gradient centrifugation. PBMCs intended for TCR sequencing were cryopreserved in liquid nitrogen and thawed later in a water bath at 37 degrees C. The sorted or isolated CD4+, CD8+ and CD8+ TEMRA cells had a purity of 90% or higher.

The V and J genes are TRBV18 and TRBJ1-1; TRBD1 fits 7 bases in the junction. The receptor was isolated from a human donor with Susac syndrome. The sample comprised CD4+ T cells from PBMCs. The nucleotides read TGTGCCAGCTCGTCGCAGGGGGGGAGCCCGAACACTGAAGTTTTCTTT. It is translated as CASSSQGGSPNTEVFF. The full variable domain, with segments outside the CDR3 supplied by the reference TRBV18 and TRBJ1-1 proteins, appears as NAGVMQNPRHLVRRRGQEARLRCSPMKGHSHVYWYRQLPEEGLKFMVYLQKENIIDESGMPKERFSAEFPKEGPSILRIQQVVRGDSAAYFCASSSQGGSPNTEVFFGQGTRLTVV.